These 2 T cell receptor beta chains were all obtained from the same sample, sequenced in a study of shared clonotypes between healthy human individuals. The protocol was immunoSEQ multiplex PCR, while the TCRdb copy is restricted to in-frame clones and leaves out a portion. The sample yields hundreds of thousands of clones, about 76% seen once. Material for sequencing was PBMCs. These receptors were taken from a woman aged 40 to 50 in good health. Some clones in this sample may be carry-over from other donors' samples.

The chain carries TRBV11-2 and TRBJ1-2, with TRBD1 matching 12 bases. The CDR3 totals 17 residues. In germline, CDR1 is SGHAT, CDR2 FQNNGV. The V and J ends lost 0 bases and 4 bases, in that order; junction bases with no gene match: 6. The CDR3 bases are TGTGCCAGCAGCTTAGATCTGGGGACAGGGGGCCTCTATGGCTACACCTTC. This translates into CASSLDLGTGGLYGYTF.

This chain links TRBV5-1 with TRBJ2-3; 10 bases map to TRBD2. This CDR3 spans 16 amino acids. Germline-derived CDR1 and CDR2 are SGHRS and YFSETQ. V trimming: 4 bases; J trimming: 9 bases; junction bases outside the gene matches: 14. CDR3 sequence: CASSRTGTSVSGTQYF. As DNA, the CDR3 is TGCGCCAGCAGCAGAACCGGGACTAGCGTTTCCGGGACGCAGTATTTT.